This is a list of T cell receptor beta chains from one sample in a study of shared clonotypes between healthy human individuals. This table comes from immunoSEQ multiplex PCR, and its TCRdb copy is limited to in-frame clones, with some not included. The sample lists approximately 500,000 clones, almost 97% seen once, with 0.06% in the top ten. Sequenced: naive CD4+ T cells sorted from blood. These receptors all come from a young woman in good health. Both conserved end residues are part of each CDR3. The D gene is left open where the match is weak. Some rows mark clone size as missing; the rest say once, few, many or name a class of expanded clone.

d_call | clone_size | j_call | v_call | cdr3_aa | cdr3_nt
TRBD1 | NA | TRBJ2-3 | TRBV6-1 | CASSLDRVGTDTQYF | TGTGCCAGCAGTCTAGACAGGGTCGGCACAGATACGCAGTATTTT
NA | NA | TRBJ1-1 | TRBV2 | CASSDVDPMNTEAFF | TGTGCCAGCAGTGATGTGGACCCCATGAACACTGAAGCTTTCTTT
TRBD2 | NA | TRBJ2-6 | TRBV6-9 | CASSYLSGGSDSGANVLTF | TGTGCCAGCAGCTACCTTAGCGGGGGGTCCGACTCTGGGGCCAACGTCCTGACTTTC
TRBD2 | NA | TRBJ2-5 | TRBV10-1 | CASSEFRVAGRQETQYF | TGCGCCAGCAGTGAGTTCAGGGTAGCGGGAAGGCAAGAGACCCAGTACTTC
TRBD2 | NA | TRBJ2-1 | TRBV7-8 | CASSLASGRAYNEQFF | TGTGCCAGCAGCTTAGCTAGCGGGAGGGCCTACAATGAGCAGTTCTTC
NA | NA | TRBJ1-1 | TRBV28 | CATLDTGHSNTEAFF | TGTGCCACCTTGGATACCGGACACTCGAACACTGAAGCTTTCTTT
TRBD1 | NA | TRBJ1-5 | TRBV28 | CASSLGQGYSNQPQHF | TGTGCCAGCAGTTTAGGACAGGGATATAGCAATCAGCCCCAGCATTTT
NA | once | TRBJ1-1 | TRBV6-1 | CASRELQGRVDATEAFF | TGTGCCAGCAGGGAATTACAGGGAAGGGTTGACGCCACTGAAGCTTTCTTT
NA | NA | TRBJ2-1 | TRBV4-1 | CASSQGGASEQYNEQFF | TGCGCCAGCAGCCAAGGGGGGGCCTCCGAACAATACAATGAGCAGTTCTTC
NA | NA | TRBJ2-5 | TRBV6-5 | CASTPGDLPETQYF | TGTGCCAGCACCCCGGGGGACCTACCCGAGACCCAGTACTTC
NA | NA | TRBJ2-5 | TRBV9 | CASSPRWGDGVETQYF | TGTGCCAGCAGCCCGCGATGGGGGGACGGAGTTGAGACCCAGTACTTC
TRBD2 | NA | TRBJ2-3 | TRBV18 | CASSPGLAGGPHTQYF | TGTGCCAGCTCCCCGGGACTAGCGGGAGGGCCCCATACGCAGTATTTT
NA | NA | TRBJ2-5 | TRBV18 | CASSESGQETQYF | TGTGCCAGCTCAGAATCCGGGCAAGAGACCCAGTACTTC
TRBD2 | NA | TRBJ2-5 | TRBV15 | CATRSASSGSETQYF | TGTGCCACCAGATCGGCATCTAGCGGGAGTGAGACCCAGTACTTC
NA | NA | TRBJ2-7 | TRBV5-1 | CASSLGLGDPTYEQYF | TGCGCCAGCAGCTTGGGACTAGGGGATCCCACCTACGAGCAGTACTTC
TRBD2 | NA | TRBJ2-1 | TRBV19 | CASSTEAGGPWSEQFF | TGTGCCAGTAGTACGGAAGCGGGAGGCCCTTGGTCTGAGCAGTTCTTC
TRBD2 | NA | TRBJ2-5 | TRBV19 | CASSPWTPGLVRQRDF | TGTGCCAGTAGTCCGTGGACCCCGGGACTAGTCAGGCAGCGGGACTTC
NA | NA | TRBJ2-1 | TRBV6-6 | CASSRGAGRVGEQFF | TGTGCCAGCAGCCGGGGGGCGGGAAGGGTCGGTGAGCAGTTCTTC
NA | NA | TRBJ1-3 | TRBV28 | CASSLHQISGNTIYF | TGTGCCAGCAGTTTACACCAGATTTCTGGAAACACCATATATTTT
NA | NA | TRBJ2-2 | TRBV29-1 | CSVEDRGAGGELFF | TGCAGCGTTGAAGATAGGGGGGCGGGCGGGGAGCTGTTTTTT
TRBD2 | NA | TRBJ2-3 | TRBV6-4 | CASSPAGGSADTQYF | TGTGCCAGCAGCCCAGCGGGAGGGAGCGCAGATACGCAGTATTTT
NA | NA | TRBJ2-7 | TRBV28 | CASSLSDYEQYF | TGTGCCAGCAGTTTGTCTGACTACGAGCAGTACTTC
NA | NA | TRBJ2-2 | TRBV27 | CASNWGQNTGELFF | TGTGCCAGCAATTGGGGGCAGAACACCGGGGAGCTGTTTTTT
NA | NA | TRBJ1-1 | TRBV6-4 | CASSAGQLPNTEAFF | TGTGCCAGCAGCGCCGGACAGTTACCGAACACTGAAGCTTTCTTT
NA | NA | TRBJ1-4 | TRBV5-8 | CASSPQGDLQIEKLFF | TGTGCCAGCAGCCCCCAAGGGGACCTACAGATTGAAAAACTGTTTTTT
TRBD1 | NA | TRBJ1-1 | TRBV28 | CASSFRDRREAFF | TGTGCCAGCAGTTTTCGGGACAGGCGAGAAGCTTTCTTT
NA | NA | TRBJ2-5 | TRBV5-1 | CASGRDTQETQYF | TGCGCCAGCGGCCGGGACACGCAAGAGACCCAGTACTTC
NA | once | TRBJ1-1 | TRBV25-1 | CASRDGVDTEAFF | TGTGCCAGCAGGGACGGGGTTGACACTGAAGCTTTCTTT
TRBD1 | NA | TRBJ1-2 | TRBV27 | CASSLVGGGGYTF | TGTGCCAGCAGTTTAGTAGGGGGCGGTGGCTACACCTTC
TRBD1 | NA | TRBJ2-7 | TRBV15 | CATSLGQGSPSYEQYF | TGTGCCACCAGTTTGGGACAGGGCTCCCCCTCCTACGAGCAGTACTTC
NA | NA | TRBJ1-1 | TRBV5-4 | CASSLSFPFMNTEAFF | TGTGCCAGCAGCCTTAGCTTTCCCTTCATGAACACTGAAGCTTTCTTT
TRBD1 | NA | TRBJ1-1 | TRBV6-5 | CASSYHGTGGDTEAFF | TGTGCCAGCAGTTACCACGGGACAGGGGGGGACACTGAAGCTTTCTTT
NA | NA | TRBJ2-3 | TRBV19 | CASSIDLSWDSSTDTQYF | TGTGCCAGTAGTATAGATCTATCCTGGGACTCCTCCACAGATACGCAGTATTTT
NA | NA | TRBJ1-1 | TRBV7-3 | CASRPKPGTPEAFF | TGTGCCAGCAGGCCAAAGCCTGGGACGCCCGAAGCTTTCTTT
TRBD1 | NA | TRBJ2-7 | TRBV19 | CASSTGQGADEQYF | TGTGCCAGTAGCACGGGACAGGGTGCCGACGAGCAGTACTTC
TRBD1 | NA | TRBJ1-1 | TRBV5-1 | CASKGTGTTEAFF | TGCGCCAGCAAGGGGACAGGGACGACTGAAGCTTTCTTT
TRBD1 | NA | TRBJ2-7 | TRBV18 | CASSPLRDSSYEQYF | TGTGCCAGCTCACCATTACGGGACAGCTCCTACGAGCAGTACTTC
NA | NA | TRBJ2-7 | TRBV5-1 | CASRMEERGVTSYEQYF | TGCGCCAGCAGGATGGAAGAGAGGGGAGTTACATCCTACGAGCAGTACTTC
TRBD2 | NA | TRBJ2-2 | TRBV5-1 | CASSSSPLAGANTGELFF | TGCGCCAGCAGCTCATCTCCCCTAGCGGGAGCGAACACCGGGGAGCTGTTTTTT